In its sample, the clone carrying this T cell receptor (beta chain) was seen many times. The antigen is undetermined. The data stem from a study of regulatory T cells in long-lasting Graves disease. On the study more broadly: By definition, persistent Graves' disease involved antithyroid drugs for over 5 years alongside positive TSH receptor antibodies. Points from the study as a whole: A greater number of public clonotypes (about 2,900) was shared by persistent patients than by new patients (over 900).

The time point here: persistent/refractory GD, antithyroid drugs over 5 years with positive TRAb. TCR sequences were obtained from RNA taken from PBMCs. EDTA tubes collected nine milliliters of peripheral blood. Sequencing libraries for TCR beta were prepared with iRepertoire HTBI primers and Arm-PCR of CDR3 regions. TCRdb independently ran MiXCR on the multiplex PCR reads; one entry per CDR3 protein. The sample contains over 450,000 distinct CDR3 sequences, about 22% of which appear only once. The CDR3 consists of 13 residues. Looked up from germline, CDR1 is SNHLY and CDR2 is FYNNEI. Trimming removed 6 bases from V and 7 bases from J, with 16 bases in between.

This TCR was sampled from a female donor with Graves disease. The sample was peripheral blood mononuclear cells (PBMCs), taken when the disease was refractory, from a patient treated with antithyroid drugs. The V gene is TRBV2, the J gene TRBJ2-7, with D tentatively TRBD1 (5 bases). In DNA form, the CDR3 reads TGTGCCAGCAGACGAACCCAGGGATGGGAGCAGTACTTC. Translation gives CASRRTQGWEQYF.